Presented here are 23 T cell receptor beta chains from one specimen sequenced in a study of technical replicates of blood from a few donors (dated by TCRdb to 2017 to 2019). Libraries came from the immunoSEQ multiplex PCR assay. The immuneACCESS repertoire file appears here via TCRdb, limited to in-frame rearrangements. These files lack a portion of the clones; in checked studies, under half of the deficit traces to unresolved V genes, and the cause of the others is not known. Recorded for this sample are about 74,000 clones; approximately 95% of them occurred a single time. Of the sample, 0.2% to 0.3% falls within the top ten clones. Input material: T cells isolated from PBMCs. These receptors were collected from a human donor in good health.

This clone was recorded a few times. V gene TRBV5-1 combines with J gene TRBJ2-2; D is unclear. The CDR3 runs 15 residues. V lost 2 bases to trimming and J lost 6 bases, with 14 bases between them. CDR1 is SGHRS and CDR2 is YFSETQ in the germline V gene. The CDR3: CASSFVQPYAGELFF. The DNA for the CDR3 is TGCGCCAGCAGCTTTGTACAGCCCTATGCCGGGGAGCTGTTTTTT.

CDR3 sequence: CASSIGGFSSYEQYF. CDR3 nucleotide sequence: TGTGCCAGTAGTATCGGGGGTTTTAGCTCCTACGAGCAGTACTTC. The rearrangement links TRBV19 to TRBJ2-7; D perhaps matches TRBD2 (6 bases). Trimming removed 3 bases at V and 0 bases at J, with 12 bases between. The CDR3 extends over 15 amino acids. Germline lookup yields CDR1 LNHDA and CDR2 SQIVND (reference sequence).

The chain is built from TRBV5-4 and TRBJ2-7; D not certain. The CDR3 contains 13 residues. V lost 4 bases and J lost 2, with 10 bases in between. Looked up from germline, CDR1 is SGHNT and CDR2 is YYREEE (reference sequence). This CDR3 reads CASSLGRTYEQYF. For the CDR3, the DNA is TGTGCCAGCAGCCTCGGTCGTACCTACGAGCAGTACTTC.

Points on this clone: The same CDR3 can be traced to other DNA sequences in this sample. The chain employs TRBV11-2 and TRBJ2-7; D is possibly TRBD1 (5 bases). Trimming removed 0 bases at V and 1 base at J, with 10 bases between. This CDR3 region has 15 residues. The V gene's germline CDR1 is SGHAT and CDR2 FQNNGV. Here the CDR3 DNA reads TGTGCCAGCAGCTTAGAGCCAGGGTCTTCCTACGAGCAGTACTTC. Residues: CASSLEPGSSYEQYF.

This clone was recorded only once. The chain joins TRBV15 to TRBJ2-6; a possible D gene is TRBD1 (6 bases). Germline V gives CDR1 LNHNV, CDR2 YYDKDF (reference sequence). Trimming took 4 bases from V and 0 from J, leaving 22 bases between them. The CDR3 spans 20 residues. The CDR3 protein is CATSKYRDTLSSSGANVLTF. The DNA for the CDR3 is TGTGCCACCAGCAAATACCGGGACACACTCTCGAGCTCTGGGGCCAACGTCCTGACTTTC.

The rearrangement joins TRBV18 to TRBJ1-1; D might be TRBD1 (5 bases). The CDR3 runs 13 residues. Germline loops: CDR1 KGHSH, CDR2 LQKENI. V was cut by 1 base and J by 2 bases, with 5 bases left in between. The CDR3 DNA reads TGTGCCAGCTCACCACGGGGCAACACTGAAGCTTTCTTT. Translated: CASSPRGNTEAFF.

The chain joins TRBV6-5 to TRBJ1-1; 9 bases are shared with TRBD1. The germline V gene has CDR1 MNHEY and CDR2 SVGAGI. CDR3 length equals 13 residues. The CDR3 sequence is CAVAQGAWTEAFF. In nucleotides, the CDR3 is TGTGCGGTTGCACAGGGGGCTTGGACTGAAGCTTTCTTT.

This clone occurred once. The J gene is TRBJ2-1, the V gene TRBV7-3; D gene ambiguous. The CDR3 loop spans 14 amino acids. V lost 0 bases to trimming and J lost 7 bases, with 10 bases between them. CDR1 is SGHTA, CDR2 FQGTGA, per germline. DNA for the CDR3: TGTGCCAGCAGCTTAACGTCCGAGATGAATGAGCAGTTCTTC. The encoded protein is CASSLTSEMNEQFF.

This chain links TRBV7-8 with TRBJ2-7; possible D gene TRBD1, 6 bases. Germline V gene sequence: CDR1 SGHVS, CDR2 FQNEAQ. V lost 11 bases to trimming and J lost 5 bases, with 19 bases between them. The CDR3 runs 13 residues. The CDR3 loop reads CAGREDSEHEQYF. The CDR3 DNA reads as TGTGCCGGCCGTGAGGACAGTGAACACGAGCAGTACTTC. Complete variable domain (other parts from reference TRBV7-8 and TRBJ2-7): GAGVSQSPRYKVAKRGQDVALRCDPISGHVSLFWYQQALGQGPEFLTYFQNEAQLDKSGLPSDRFFAERPEGSVSTLKIQRTQQEDSAVYLCAGREDSEHEQYFGPGTRLTVT.

This chain joins TRBV4-1 and TRBJ2-7; TRBD2 matches 12 bases. This CDR3 spans 16 amino acids. Unmatched junction bases numbered 7, after V lost 3 bases and J lost 4 bases. Germline V gives CDR1 MGHRA, CDR2 YSYEKL. The CDR3: CASSQNLAGGPYEQYF. DNA of the CDR3: TGCGCCAGCAGCCAGAATCTAGCGGGGGGGCCTTACGAGCAGTACTTC.

This clone was seen only a few times. V and J are TRBV4-1 and TRBJ1-1; D is ambiguous. The CDR3 sequence is 12 residues long. V was clipped by 3 bases and J by 2 bases, with 4 bases between them. Per germline, CDR1 MGHRA and CDR2 YSYEKL. This CDR3 reads CASSHGNTEAFF. In nucleotides, the CDR3 is TGCGCCAGCAGCCATGGCAACACTGAAGCTTTCTTT.

The chain joins TRBV18 to TRBJ2-7, with 7 nucleotides matching TRBD1. After removal of 0 bases from V and 5 bases from J, the junction contained 1 base not matched to a gene. The germline gives CDR1 KGHSH, CDR2 LQKENI. The CDR3 totals 13 residues. The CDR3 region is CASSPPTGDEQYF. CDR3 nucleotide sequence: TGTGCCAGCTCACCACCTACAGGGGACGAGCAGTACTTC.

The rearrangement uses TRBV5-4 and TRBJ2-3; 11 bases match TRBD2. V lost 4 bases to trimming and J lost 5 bases; unmatched junction nucleotides: 6. CDR1 is SGHNT and CDR2 is YYREEE in the germline V gene (reference sequence). CDR3 length equals 15 residues. CDR3: CASSLGLAELDTQYF. CDR3 DNA: TGTGCCAGCAGCCTGGGACTAGCGGAGTTAGATACGCAGTATTTT.

The chain couples TRBV10-3 to TRBJ2-7; D gene uncertain. The V gene lost 10 bases and the J gene lost 0 bases, with 10 bases spanning the gap. The CDR3 is 12 residues long. The germline CDR1 and CDR2 sequences are ENHRY and SYGVKD. The CDR3 sequence is CATRPSSYEQYF. The CDR3 nucleotides are TGTGCCACCAGACCGAGCTCCTACGAGCAGTACTTC.

The chain combines TRBV7-8 with TRBJ2-7; the D gene is possibly TRBD1 (5 bases). Trimming pared 1 base from V and 2 bases from J, leaving 12 bases between. Per germline, CDR1 SGHVS and CDR2 FQNEAQ. The CDR3 consists of 15 residues. The CDR3 is CASSLVRVRPYEQYF. In DNA, the CDR3 is TGTGCCAGCAGCTTAGTCAGGGTTCGTCCCTACGAGCAGTACTTC. Supplemented by reference TRBV7-8 and TRBJ2-7, the full variable domain reads GAGVSQSPRYKVAKRGQDVALRCDPISGHVSLFWYQQALGQGPEFLTYFQNEAQLDKSGLPSDRFFAERPEGSVSTLKIQRTQQEDSAVYLCASSLVRVRPYEQYFGPGTRLTVT.

The CDR3: CASSPGEFDSKETQYF. The CDR3, as DNA: TGTGCCAGCAGCCCTGGGGAATTCGACAGCAAAGAGACCCAGTACTTC. This rearrangement joins TRBV11-2 to TRBJ2-5; possibly TRBD1 for D (5 bases). This CDR3 region has 16 residues. V dropped 5 bases and J dropped 3 bases, with 19 bases sitting between them. The germline V gene encodes CDR1 SGHAT and CDR2 FQNNGV.

This clone came up once. This sequence joins TRBV11-3 and TRBJ2-6; 9 bases map to TRBD1. Germline V lookup: CDR1 SGHNT, CDR2 YENEEA. The CDR3 loop spans 17 amino acids. The junction had 5 bases not matched to a gene; V was cut back by 5 bases and J by 0 bases. CDR3 sequence (DNA): TGTGCCAGCAGCGCAACGACAGGGGGCTCTGGGGCCAACGTCCTGACTTTC. Translation: CASSATTGGSGANVLTF.

V gene TRBV9 combines with J gene TRBJ1-1; TRBD1 matches 7 bases. CDR3 length equals 15 residues. Germline V lookup: CDR1 SGDLS, CDR2 YYNGEE. Unmatched junction bases numbered 8, after V lost 4 bases and J lost 2 bases. The CDR3 here is CASSPPGTVNTEAFF. CDR3 DNA: TGTGCCAGCAGCCCCCCCGGGACAGTAAACACTGAAGCTTTCTTT.

The gene calls are TRBV6-1 and TRBJ2-7; 9 bases match TRBD2. This CDR3 has 14 residues. Germline lookup yields CDR1 MNHNS and CDR2 SASEGT. After removal of 1 base from V and 5 bases from J, the junction contained 3 bases not matched to a gene. The CDR3 DNA sequence: TGTGCCAGCAGTGAAGTAGCGGGAGCGAACGAGCAGTACTTC. Its protein product is CASSEVAGANEQYF.

V gene TRBV21-1 combines with J gene TRBJ2-7; the table's TRBD1 call for D was not verified on the DNA. TRBV21-1 is labeled a pseudogene. This CDR3 region has 16 residues. In nucleotides, the CDR3 is TGTGCCAGCAGCGCTCCGGCCGGGACAGGTCCCTACGAGCAGTACTTC. Protein product: CASSAPAGTGPYEQYF.

The rearrangement links TRBV19 to TRBJ1-5, with 7 bases aligning to TRBD1. Unmatched junction bases numbered 13, after V lost 4 bases and J lost 7 bases. CDR1 LNHDA and CDR2 SQIVND come from the germline V gene (reference sequence). This CDR3 is built from 16 residues. Here the CDR3 reads CASSTPIQGVRQPQHF. The CDR3 region has the DNA TGTGCCAGTAGTACCCCGATCCAGGGGGTAAGGCAGCCCCAGCATTTT.

The chain combines TRBV30 with TRBJ2-5; 7 bases are shared with TRBD2. There are 11 residues in the CDR3. Germline V gives CDR1 GTSNPN, CDR2 SVGIG (reference sequence). With 4 bases clipped from V and 4 bases from J, the junction kept 0 bases outside the gene matches. CDR3 sequence (DNA): TGTGCCTGGACGGGAGGAGAGACCCAGTACTTC. It codes for CAWTGGETQYF.

This chain joins TRBV19 and TRBJ1-1, with a tentative D call TRBD1 (5 bases). This CDR3 is built from 16 residues. Germline V lookup: CDR1 LNHDA, CDR2 SQIVND (reference sequence). Trimming took off 3 bases at V and 1 base at J, with 15 bases between the two ends. The DNA of the CDR3 is TGTGCCAGTAGTATCACCGCGGGACGTTGGAACACTGAAGCTTTCTTT. Amino acids: CASSITAGRWNTEAFF.